The clone carrying this TCR beta chain was seen many times. Antigen specificity is unknown. TCRdb re-called the multiplex PCR reads through MiXCR, storing one row per CDR3 protein. The table lists 17,000 or so distinct CDR3 sequences, approximately 42% of them singletons. The germline CDR1 and CDR2 sequences are MNHNS and SASEGT. CDR3 size: 17 residues. With 6 bases clipped from V and 6 bases from J, the junction kept 17 bases outside the gene matches. The data derive from a study of breast tumors, draining lymph nodes, adjacent tissues. General study results and limits: Findings are consistent with lymph node origin and intratumoral expansion of most tumor T cells. Luminal-like breast cancer showed significantly higher tumor–nontumor repertoire similarity than basal-like.

The V call is TRBV6-1, the J call TRBJ2-7, with 10 bases aligning to TRBD2. This clonotype was sampled from a female donor with breast cancer. Some clones in this sample may be carry-over from other donors' samples. Input material: breast tumor tissue. CDR3 sequence: CASRPRGTSVTSAEQYF. For the CDR3, the DNA is TGTGCCAGCAGGCCTCGAGGGACTAGCGTGACCTCCGCCGAGCAGTACTTC.